Here is one T cell receptor beta chain with its context. This entry comes from a study of shared clonotypes between healthy human individuals. An assay was performed, and its level was deep. This table comes from immunoSEQ multiplex PCR, and its TCRdb copy is limited to in-frame clones, with some not included. In the table there are under 1,100,000 clones, approximately 76% of which are singletons. CDR3 length equals 15 residues. The germline V gene encodes CDR1 ENHRY and CDR2 SYGVKD. The V and J ends lost 6 bases and 0 bases, in that order; junction bases with no gene match: 5. Source material: memory CD4+ T cells sorted from blood. Subset noted: CD45RA-negative fraction. The receptor comes from a man aged 18-30 years in good health. The rearrangement links TRBV10-3 to TRBJ1-2, with 9 nucleotides matching TRBD1. The CDR3 DNA reads as TGTGCCATCAGCGCTGGGACAGGGTCTAACTATGGCTACACCTTC. It translates to CAISAGTGSNYGYTF.